This TCR beta chain was recorded in a study of T cells expressing NK-cell markers. For the study at large: TCR beta repertoires came from sorted CD3+CD56+NKG2C+, CD3+CD56+NKG2C- and CD3+CD56-NKG2C+ T cells. HCMV serostatus: most of the eight sequenced donors positive, one negative. Study-level findings and limits: Roughly 6 donors had dominant NKG2C+ clonotypes that comprised about 1.0-7.0% of their CD8+ T cells.

CDR3 length: 17 residues. The germline gives CDR1 SGHAT, CDR2 FQNNGV. With UMIs, 5'RACE template switching was used to make TCR beta cDNA. TCRdb reworked the 5' RACE reads into one entry per CDR3 protein, no DNA. Reported are about half a million distinct CDR3 sequences; the ten largest clones contain over 1.3%. A remark on this clonotype: Its antigen is unidentified.

The TCR comes from a woman in her fifties or sixties in good health. The chain links TRBV11-2 to TRBJ2-1; TCRdb's D gene call, TRBD2, goes unchecked for lack of DNA. Input material: blood T cells: a sorted CD56 or NKG2C T cell subset, CD4+ or CD8+ T cells, or bulk PBMC T cells (not recorded which). This chain's CDR3 is CASSGLGRGSPLYVQFF.